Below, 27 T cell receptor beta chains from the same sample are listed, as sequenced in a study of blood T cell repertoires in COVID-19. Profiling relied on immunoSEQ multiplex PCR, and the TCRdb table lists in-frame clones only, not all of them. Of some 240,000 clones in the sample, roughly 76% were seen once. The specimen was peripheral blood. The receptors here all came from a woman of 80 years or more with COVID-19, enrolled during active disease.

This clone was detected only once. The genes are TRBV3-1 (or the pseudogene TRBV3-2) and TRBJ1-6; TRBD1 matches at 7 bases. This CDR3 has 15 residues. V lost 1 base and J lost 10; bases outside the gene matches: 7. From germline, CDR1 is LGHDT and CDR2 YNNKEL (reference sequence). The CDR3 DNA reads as TGTGCCAGCAGCCAAGGGACAGGAGCCCGATCACCCCTCCACTTT. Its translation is CASSQGTGARSPLHF.

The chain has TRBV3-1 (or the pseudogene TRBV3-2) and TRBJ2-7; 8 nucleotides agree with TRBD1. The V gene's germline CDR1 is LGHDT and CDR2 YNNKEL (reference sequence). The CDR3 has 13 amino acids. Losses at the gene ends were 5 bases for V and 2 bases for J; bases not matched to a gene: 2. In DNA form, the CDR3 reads TGTGCCAGCAGCTGGACAGGGACCTACGAGCAGTACTTC. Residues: CASSWTGTYEQYF.

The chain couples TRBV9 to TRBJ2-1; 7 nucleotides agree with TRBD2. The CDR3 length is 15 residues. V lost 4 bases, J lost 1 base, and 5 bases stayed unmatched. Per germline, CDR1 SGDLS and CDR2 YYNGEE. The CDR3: CASSPRTRSYNEQFF. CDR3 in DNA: TGTGCCAGCAGCCCCCGGACTAGGTCCTACAATGAGCAGTTCTTC.

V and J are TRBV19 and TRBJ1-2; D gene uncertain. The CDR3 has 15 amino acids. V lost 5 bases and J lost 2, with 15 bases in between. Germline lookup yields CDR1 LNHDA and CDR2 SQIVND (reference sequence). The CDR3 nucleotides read TGTGCCAGTAGTGTGGGGAGAGGTCTAAACTATGGCTACACCTTC. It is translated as CASSVGRGLNYGYTF. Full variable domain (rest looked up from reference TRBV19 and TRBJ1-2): DGGITQSPKYLFRKEGQNVTLSCEQNLNHDAMYWYRQDPGQGLRLIYYSQIVNDFQKGDIAEGYSVSREKKESFPLTVTSAQKNPTAFYLCASSVGRGLNYGYTFGSGTRLTVV.

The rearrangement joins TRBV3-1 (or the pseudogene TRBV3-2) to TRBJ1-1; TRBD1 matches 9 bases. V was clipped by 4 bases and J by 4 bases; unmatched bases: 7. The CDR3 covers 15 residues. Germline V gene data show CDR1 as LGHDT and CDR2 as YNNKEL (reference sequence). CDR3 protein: CASSPLQGAGTEAFF. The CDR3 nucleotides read TGTGCCAGCAGCCCTTTACAGGGGGCCGGCACTGAAGCTTTCTTT.

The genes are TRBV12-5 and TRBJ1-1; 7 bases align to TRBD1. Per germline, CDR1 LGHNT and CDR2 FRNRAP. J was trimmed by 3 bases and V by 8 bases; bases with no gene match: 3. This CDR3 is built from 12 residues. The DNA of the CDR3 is TGTGCTAGTAGTACAGGGGACACTGAAGCTTTCTTT. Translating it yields CASSTGDTEAFF.

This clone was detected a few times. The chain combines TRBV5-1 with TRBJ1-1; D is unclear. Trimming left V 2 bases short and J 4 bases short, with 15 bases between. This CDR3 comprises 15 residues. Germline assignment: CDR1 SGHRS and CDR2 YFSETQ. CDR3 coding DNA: TGCGCCAGCAGCTTCGGTGGAGGTGGTAGCACTGAAGCTTTCTTT. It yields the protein CASSFGGGGSTEAFF.

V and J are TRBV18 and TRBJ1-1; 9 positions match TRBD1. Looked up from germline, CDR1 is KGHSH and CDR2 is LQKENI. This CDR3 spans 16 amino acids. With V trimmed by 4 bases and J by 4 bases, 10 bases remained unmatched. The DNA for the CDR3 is TGTGCCAGCTCACGAAACAGGGGGCGAGGGGTCACTGAAGCTTTCTTT. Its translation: CASSRNRGRGVTEAFF.

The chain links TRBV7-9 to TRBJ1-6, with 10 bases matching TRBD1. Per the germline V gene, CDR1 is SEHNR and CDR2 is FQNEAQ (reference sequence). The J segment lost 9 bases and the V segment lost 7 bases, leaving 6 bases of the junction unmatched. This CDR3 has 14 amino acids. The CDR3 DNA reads TGTGCCAGCACGACCGGGACAGGGGTTTCACCCCTCCACTTT. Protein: CASTTGTGVSPLHF.

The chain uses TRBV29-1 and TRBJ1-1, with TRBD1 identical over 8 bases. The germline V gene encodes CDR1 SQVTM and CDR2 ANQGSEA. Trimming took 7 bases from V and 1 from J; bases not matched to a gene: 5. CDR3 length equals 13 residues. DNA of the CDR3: TGCAGCGCCGACAGGGGCGGGAACACTGAAGCTTTCTTT. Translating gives CSADRGGNTEAFF.

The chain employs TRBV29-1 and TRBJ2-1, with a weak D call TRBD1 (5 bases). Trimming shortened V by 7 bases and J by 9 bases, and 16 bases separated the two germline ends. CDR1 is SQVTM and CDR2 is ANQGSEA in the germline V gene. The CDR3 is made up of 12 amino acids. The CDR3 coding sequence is TGCAGCGCCATAGGGGTTGGGGTTGAGCAGTTCTTC. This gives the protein CSAIGVGVEQFF.

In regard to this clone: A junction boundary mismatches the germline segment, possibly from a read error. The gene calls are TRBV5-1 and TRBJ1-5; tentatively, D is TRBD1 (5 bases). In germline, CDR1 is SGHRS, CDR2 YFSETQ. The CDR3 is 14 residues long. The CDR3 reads CASSLEAGNRPQHF. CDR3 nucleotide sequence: TGCGCCAGCAGCTTGGAGGCAGGGAATCGGCCCCAGCATTTT. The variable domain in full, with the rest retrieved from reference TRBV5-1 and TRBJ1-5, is KAGVTQTPRYLIKTRGQQVTLSCSPISGHRSVSWYQQTPGQGLQFLFEYFSETQRNKGNFPGRFSGRQFSNSRSEMNVSTLELGDSALYLCASSLEAGNRPQHFGDGTRLSIL.

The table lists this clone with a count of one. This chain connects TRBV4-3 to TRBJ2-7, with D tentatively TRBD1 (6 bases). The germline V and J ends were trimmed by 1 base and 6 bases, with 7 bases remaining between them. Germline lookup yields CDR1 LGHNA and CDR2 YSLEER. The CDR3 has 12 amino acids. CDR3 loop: CASSQVGGEQYF. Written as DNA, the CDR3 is TGCGCCAGCAGCCAAGTAGGGGGCGAGCAGTACTTC.

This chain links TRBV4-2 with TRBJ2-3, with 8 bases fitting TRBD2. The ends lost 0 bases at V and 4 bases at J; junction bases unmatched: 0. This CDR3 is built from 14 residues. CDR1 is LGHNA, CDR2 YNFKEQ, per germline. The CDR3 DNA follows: TGTGCCAGCAGCCAAGAAGCGGGGGCAGATACGCAGTATTTT. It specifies CASSQEAGADTQYF.

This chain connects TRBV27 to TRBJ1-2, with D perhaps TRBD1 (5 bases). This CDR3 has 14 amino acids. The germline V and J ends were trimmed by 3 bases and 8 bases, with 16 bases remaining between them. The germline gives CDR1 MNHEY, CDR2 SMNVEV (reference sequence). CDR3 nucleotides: TGTGCCAGCAGTTTTGCGGGGGTCGGAAAAGGCTACACCTTC. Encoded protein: CASSFAGVGKGYTF.

The CDR3 DNA reads as TGCGCCAGCAGCCGCGGGGATTTGGGAAACATTCAGTACTTC. This encodes CASSRGDLGNIQYF. The chain recombines TRBV5-1 with TRBJ2-4, with D maybe TRBD2 (6 bases). The CDR3 runs to 14 residues. Trimming took off 4 bases at V and 6 bases at J, with 14 bases between the two ends. CDR1 and CDR2 from the germline V gene are SGHRS and YFSETQ.

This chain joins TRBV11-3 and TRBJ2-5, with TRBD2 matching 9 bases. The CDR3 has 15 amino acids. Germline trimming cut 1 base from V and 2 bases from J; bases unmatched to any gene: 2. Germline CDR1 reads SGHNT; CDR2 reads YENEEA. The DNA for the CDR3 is TGTGCCAGCAGCTTAGGGACTAGCGAGCAAGAGACCCAGTACTTC. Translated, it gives CASSLGTSEQETQYF.

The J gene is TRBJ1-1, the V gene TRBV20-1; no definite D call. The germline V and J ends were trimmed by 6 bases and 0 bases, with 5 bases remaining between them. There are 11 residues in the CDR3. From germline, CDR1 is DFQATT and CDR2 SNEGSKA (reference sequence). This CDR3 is CSAQVNTEAFF. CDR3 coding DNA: TGCAGTGCCCAGGTGAACACTGAAGCTTTCTTT.

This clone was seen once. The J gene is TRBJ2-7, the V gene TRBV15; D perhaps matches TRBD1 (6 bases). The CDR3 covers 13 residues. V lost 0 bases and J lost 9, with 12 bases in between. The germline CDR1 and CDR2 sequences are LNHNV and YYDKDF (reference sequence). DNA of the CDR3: TGTGCCACCAGCAGAGAGTTTTCGACAGGGCAGTACTTC. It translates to CATSREFSTGQYF.

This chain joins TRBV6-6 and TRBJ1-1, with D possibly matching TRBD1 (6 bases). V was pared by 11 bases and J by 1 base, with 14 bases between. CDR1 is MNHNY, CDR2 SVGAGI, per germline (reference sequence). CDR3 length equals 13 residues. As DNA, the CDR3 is TGTGCCCTGAGGGGGACGGAGAACACTGAAGCTTTCTTT. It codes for CALRGTENTEAFF.

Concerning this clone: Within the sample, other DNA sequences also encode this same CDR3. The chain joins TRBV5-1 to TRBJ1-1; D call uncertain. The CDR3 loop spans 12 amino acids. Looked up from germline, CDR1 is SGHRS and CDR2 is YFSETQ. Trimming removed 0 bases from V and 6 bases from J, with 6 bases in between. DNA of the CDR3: TGCGCCAGCAGCTTGGCGGGGTCTGAAGCTTTCTTT. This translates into CASSLAGSEAFF.

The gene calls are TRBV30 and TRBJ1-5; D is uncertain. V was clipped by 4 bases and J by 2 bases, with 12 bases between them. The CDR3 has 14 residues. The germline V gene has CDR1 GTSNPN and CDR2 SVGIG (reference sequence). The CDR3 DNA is TGTGCCTGGACAGCGGGGTATGGCAATCAGCCCCAGCATTTT. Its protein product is CAWTAGYGNQPQHF.

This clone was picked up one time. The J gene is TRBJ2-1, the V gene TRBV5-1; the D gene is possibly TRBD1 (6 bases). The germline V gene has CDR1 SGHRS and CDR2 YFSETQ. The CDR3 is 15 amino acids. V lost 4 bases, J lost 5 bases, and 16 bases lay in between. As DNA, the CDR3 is TGCGCCAGCAGCAACACACAGGGTGGTCACAATGAGCAGTTCTTC. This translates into CASSNTQGGHNEQFF.

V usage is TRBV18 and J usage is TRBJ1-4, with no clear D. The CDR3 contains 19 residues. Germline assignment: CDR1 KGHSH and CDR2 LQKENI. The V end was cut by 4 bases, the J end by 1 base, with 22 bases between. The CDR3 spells CASSQTVYGGLRTNEKLFF. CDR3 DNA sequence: TGTGCCAGCTCACAGACTGTTTACGGAGGGCTGAGAACTAATGAAAAACTGTTTTTT.

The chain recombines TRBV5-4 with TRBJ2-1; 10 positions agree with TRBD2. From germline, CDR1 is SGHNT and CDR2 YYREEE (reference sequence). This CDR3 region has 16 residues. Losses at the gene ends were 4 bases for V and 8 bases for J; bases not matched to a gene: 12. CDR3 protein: CASSRLLAGTGDEQFF. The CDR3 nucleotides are TGTGCCAGCAGCCGCCTACTAGCGGGAACTGGGGATGAGCAGTTCTTC. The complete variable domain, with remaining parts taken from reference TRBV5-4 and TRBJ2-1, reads ETGVTQSPTHLIKTRGQQVTLRCSSQSGHNTVSWYQQALGQGPQFIFQYYREEENGRGNFPPRFSGLQFPNYSSELNVNALELDDSALYLCASSRLLAGTGDEQFFGPGTRLTVL.

CDR3 amino acids: CASRDLGGPNQPQHF. The CDR3 DNA follows: TGTGCCAGCAGGGACCTAGGGGGCCCCAATCAGCCCCAGCATTTT. J is TRBJ1-5 and V is TRBV6-5; 7 nucleotides match TRBD1. With V trimmed by 6 bases and J by 3 bases, 8 bases remained unmatched. Germline values: CDR1 MNHEY, CDR2 SVGAGI. CDR3 length equals 15 residues.

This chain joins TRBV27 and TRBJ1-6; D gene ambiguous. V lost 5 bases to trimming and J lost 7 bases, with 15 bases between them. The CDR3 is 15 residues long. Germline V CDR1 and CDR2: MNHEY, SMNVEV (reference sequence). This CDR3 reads CASSPGSVQNSPLHF. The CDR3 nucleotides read TGTGCCAGCAGTCCCGGGAGCGTACAGAATTCACCCCTCCACTTT.